This is a list of T cell receptor beta chains from one sample in a study of vaccination effects on CD4 cells after COVID-19. These receptors' antigens are unknown. TCRdb's copy holds only in-frame clones and misses some; the assay was immunoSEQ multiplex PCR. In the table there are about 25,000 clones, 76% of which are singletons. The material was CD4+ T cells from PBMCs cultured with HCoV-NL63 spike peptides, obtained before COVID-19 vaccination. These receptors were collected from a human donor who received a COVID-19 vaccine. Each CDR3 is given with its conserved first and last residue. The order of the fields is D gene, J gene, clone size, V gene, CDR3 DNA, CDR3 protein. A D gene is named only where the DNA matches it firmly. The listing skips clone size in some rows; elsewhere it reads once, few, many or a size class.

>-|TRBJ1-6|-|TRBV7-9
TGTGCCAGCAGCTTACCTGGAAATTCACCCCTCCACTTT
CASSLPGNSPLHF
>-|TRBJ2-2|-|TRBV7-6
TGTGCCAGCAGCTTAAGGGGGAGTGGGGGAGAAGCCGGGGAGCTGTTTTTT
CASSLRGSGGEAGELFF
>-|TRBJ1-2|once|TRBV5-1
TGCGCCAGCAGCTTCGCCAGCCTTGATGGCTACACCTTC
CASSFASLDGYTF
>TRBD1|TRBJ2-7|-|TRBV6-5
TGTGCCAGCAGTTACGGGGGACAGGGGTCGTGGGAGCAGTACTTC
CASSYGGQGSWEQYF
>-|TRBJ2-5|-|TRBV3-1/TRBV3-2
TGTGCCAGCAGCCTGATGGAGACCCAGTACTTC
CASSLMETQYF
>TRBD2|TRBJ2-1|-|TRBV3-1/TRBV3-2
TGTGCCAGCAGCGGGACTAGCGGGAACTACAATGAGCAGTTCTTC
CASSGTSGNYNEQFF
>TRBD1|TRBJ2-3|-|TRBV19
TGTGCCAGTACGAGGACAGGTCGGGATACGCAGTATTTT
CASTRTGRDTQYF
>TRBD1|TRBJ2-5|once|TRBV27
TGTGCCAGCAGCCTAAGTGGGTTACAGGGGCAACAGTACTTC
CASSLSGLQGQQYF
>-|TRBJ2-3|-|TRBV5-4
TGTGCCAGCAGCGCCCCAGGGGGGGGCGCCTACCTCACAGATACGCAGTATTTT
CASSAPGGGAYLTDTQYF
>-|TRBJ2-6|-|TRBV10-2
TGCGCCACCTCCACCTCTGGGGCCAACGTCCTGACTTTC
CATSTSGANVLTF
>-|TRBJ2-7|-|TRBV21-1
TGTGCCAGCAGCGCAGGACTAGCGGGAGTCTACGAGCAGTACTTC
CASSAGLAGVYEQYF
>-|TRBJ2-7|-|TRBV11-2
TGTGCCAGCAGCGAAAACAGGCTAACCTACGAGCAGTACTTC
CASSENRLTYEQYF
>TRBD1|TRBJ1-3|-|TRBV19
TGTGCCAGTAGTATAAGGAGACAGGGCTATACAGGAAACACCATATATTTT
CASSIRRQGYTGNTIYF
>-|TRBJ1-3|-|TRBV7-9
TGTGTCAGCAGCTCAGGGGACACCATATATTTT
CVSSSGDTIYF
>-|TRBJ2-3|once|TRBV9
TGTGCCAGCAGCGTAGGAAGTGTTAGCACAGATACGCAGTATTTT
CASSVGSVSTDTQYF
>-|TRBJ2-1|few|TRBV18
TGTGCCAGCTCTCCGCAGGCCTCCTACAATGAGCAGTTCTTC
CASSPQASYNEQFF
>-|TRBJ2-5|-|TRBV25-1
TGTGCCAGCAGTGAGTGGCCCGACCAAGAGACCCAGTACTTC
CASSEWPDQETQYF
>-|TRBJ2-1|-|TRBV29-1
TGCAGCGTCGCCTCACCAGGTTACAATGAGCAGTTCTTC
CSVASPGYNEQFF
>-|TRBJ1-1|-|TRBV6-2/TRBV6-3
TGTGCCAGCAGTTACCCAGTGGGGGGGGCGAACACTGAAGCTTTCTTT
CASSYPVGGANTEAFF
>-|TRBJ1-1|-|TRBV10-3
TGTGCCATCAGTGAGGGGGGGAAGGCTGAAGCTTTCTTT
CAISEGGKAEAFF
>-|TRBJ1-5|few|TRBV27
TGTGCCAGCAGCACTTACCGGGACAAAGATCAGCCCCAGCATTTT
CASSTYRDKDQPQHF
>-|TRBJ1-2|few|TRBV6-5
TGTGCCAGCAGTCCAGATACCGGCCGCTATGGCTACACCTTC
CASSPDTGRYGYTF
>-|TRBJ2-1|-|TRBV7-9
TGTGCCAGCAGCTGCCCAACCCCCGGGACAATGCCCAATGAGCAGTTCTTC
CASSCPTPGTMPNEQFF
>-|TRBJ2-3|-|TRBV5-8
TGTGCCAGCAGCTCGCACCTTACGTCAGATACGCAGTATTTT
CASSSHLTSDTQYF
>TRBD1|TRBJ2-1|-|TRBV6-1
TGTGCCAGCAGTGAAGCTTGGACAGGGGTCCCTAATGAGCAGTTCTTC
CASSEAWTGVPNEQFF
>-|TRBJ1-5|-|TRBV7-9
TGTGCCAGCAGCGTGGGAGGACAGCCCCAGCATTTT
CASSVGGQPQHF
>TRBD1|TRBJ1-3|-|TRBV6-2/TRBV6-3
TGTGCCAGCAGTTCACAGGGGGCGCTTGGAAACACCATATATTTT
CASSSQGALGNTIYF
>-|TRBJ1-1|-|TRBV7-9
TGTGCCAGCAGCCCAGGGACATCCTTACAGACTGAAGCTTTCTTT
CASSPGTSLQTEAFF
>-|TRBJ1-4|once|TRBV6-2/TRBV6-3
TGTGCCAGCAGCTTCAGTGGAATTGAAAAACTGTTTTTT
CASSFSGIEKLFF
>-|TRBJ1-1|-|TRBV2
TGTGCCAGCGAGGTGGGGGTCGTCACTGAAGCTTTCTTT
CASEVGVVTEAFF
>TRBD2|TRBJ2-3|-|TRBV3-1/TRBV3-2
TGTGCCACCGGGACTAGCGGGAGCACAGATACGCAGTATTTT
CATGTSGSTDTQYF
>-|TRBJ1-1|-|TRBV7-8
TGTGCCAGCAGCCAAGAGTGGTTGAACACTGAAGCTTTCTTT
CASSQEWLNTEAFF
>-|TRBJ2-5|-|TRBV14
TGTGCCAGCAGCCAAGAATGGAGAAGGGAGACCCAGTACTTC
CASSQEWRRETQYF
>-|TRBJ2-1|-|TRBV5-8
TGTGCCAGCAGCCTAGGGACGGGTACCAATGAGCAGTTCTTC
CASSLGTGTNEQFF
>-|TRBJ1-1|-|TRBV27
TGTGCCAGCAGTTTGGCCGCAGGGACCCCCAACACTGAAGCTTTCTTT
CASSLAAGTPNTEAFF
>-|TRBJ1-1|-|TRBV29-1
TGCAGCGTTGAATGGGATTTGAACACTGAAGCTTTCTTT
CSVEWDLNTEAFF
>-|TRBJ1-3|few|TRBV7-9
TGTGCCAGCAGCTTTATGGTCCCCACGGATTCTGGAAACACCATATATTTT
CASSFMVPTDSGNTIYF
>TRBD2|TRBJ2-1|once|TRBV19
TGTGCCAGCAATACCCTGGGACTAGCGGGAGACGGCGAGCAGTTCTTC
CASNTLGLAGDGEQFF
>-|TRBJ2-5|-|TRBV11-2
TGTGCCAGCAGCTCACTTCTGGAGACCCAGTACTTC
CASSSLLETQYF
>-|TRBJ2-1|-|TRBV4-1
TGCGCCAGCAGTCCTACCCCGGGGAGCTCCTACAATGAGCAGTTCTTC
CASSPTPGSSYNEQFF
>-|TRBJ1-1|few|TRBV27
TGTGCCAGCAGTTCCGGACAGCAGACTGAAGCTTTCTTT
CASSSGQQTEAFF